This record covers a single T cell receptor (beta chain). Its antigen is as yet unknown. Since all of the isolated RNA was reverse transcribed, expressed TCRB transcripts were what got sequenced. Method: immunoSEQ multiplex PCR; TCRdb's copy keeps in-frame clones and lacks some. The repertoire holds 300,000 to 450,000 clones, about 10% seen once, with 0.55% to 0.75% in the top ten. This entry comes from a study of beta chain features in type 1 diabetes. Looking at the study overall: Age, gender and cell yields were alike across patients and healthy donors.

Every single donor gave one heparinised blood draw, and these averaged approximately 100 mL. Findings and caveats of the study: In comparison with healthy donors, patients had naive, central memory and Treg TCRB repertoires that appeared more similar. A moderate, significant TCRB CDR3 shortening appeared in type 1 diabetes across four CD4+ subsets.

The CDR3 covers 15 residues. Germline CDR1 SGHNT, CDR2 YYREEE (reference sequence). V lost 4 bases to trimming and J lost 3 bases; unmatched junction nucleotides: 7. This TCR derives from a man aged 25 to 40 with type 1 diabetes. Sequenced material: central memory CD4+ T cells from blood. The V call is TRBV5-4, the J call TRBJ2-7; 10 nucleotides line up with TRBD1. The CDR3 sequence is CASSVTGGNFYEQYF. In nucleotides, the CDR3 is TGTGCCAGCAGCGTGACAGGGGGCAACTTCTACGAGCAGTACTTC.